This T cell receptor beta chain was identified in a study of control samples from healthy donors and cancer patients. This CDR3 region has 15 residues. Losses at the gene ends were 9 bases for V and 6 bases for J; bases not matched to a gene: 9. The V gene's germline CDR1 is LNHDA and CDR2 SQIVND (reference sequence). Clones were sequenced by immunoSEQ multiplex PCR, and TCRdb holds only the in-frame ones, with some missing. The sample holds roughly 76,000 clones, more than 85% seen once. The chain has TRBV19 and TRBJ2-1; 12 bases match TRBD2. Source material: PBMCs. The source of this sequence is a woman aged 40 to 55 with lung cancer. CDR3 nucleotides: TGTGCCAGCCGAAACCTAGCGGGGGGGCCCAATGAGCAGTTCTTC. It encodes CASRNLAGGPNEQFF.